This entry features one T cell receptor beta chain sequence. The sample originates from a study of blood T cell repertoires in COVID-19. Across the whole study: Sources were T cells, B-cell-depleted T cells, or PBMCs; the material itself was cDNA or gDNA.

CDR1 and CDR2 from the germline V gene are SGHKS and YYEKEE (reference sequence). CDR3 length: 13 amino acids. Germline trimming cut 3 bases from V and 0 bases from J; bases unmatched to any gene: 0. The table came from immunoSEQ multiplex PCR; TCRdb's copy has only in-frame clones and leaves some out. The table includes 200,000 to 300,000 clones, around four fifths detected once. The sequenced sample consisted of peripheral blood. The clonotype originates from a man in his sixties with acute or convalescent COVID-19. The chain is built from TRBV5-5 and TRBJ2-7, with 7 nucleotides matching TRBD1. The CDR3 is CASSWDSSYEQYF. CDR3 DNA sequence: TGTGCCAGCAGCTGGGACAGCTCCTACGAGCAGTACTTC.